The clone carrying this T cell receptor beta chain has a handful of counts. Its antigen is unidentified. TCRdb used MiXCR to reprocess the reads, holding one entry per CDR3 protein. The sample yields hundreds of thousands of distinct CDR3 sequences, around a third seen once. V dropped 1 base and J dropped 1 base, with 4 bases sitting between them. Germline loops: CDR1 LGHNA, CDR2 YNFKEQ. The CDR3 has 13 amino acids. This specimen belongs to a study of T cell repertoires in cytomegalovirus infection. Study-level background: Peptides in the study included HLA-C-restricted and HLA-B-restricted CMV epitopes. Based on public TCR beta signatures, there were indications of CMV infection and of a matching HLA type. Broader study findings: Cumulative public TCR beta family frequency identified carriers of CMV plus the relevant HLA. In two of eight donors, the top clonotype was HLA-C-restricted CMV-specific.

This TCR derives from a human donor in good health (CMV status not recorded). Some clones in this sample may be carry-over from other donors' samples. Material: cultured PBMCs, obtained from culture after CMV antigen stimulation. This sequence joins TRBV4-2 and TRBJ2-5; D ambiguous. DNA of the CDR3: TGTGCCAGCAGCCAAGCAATCCAAGAGACCCAGTACTTC. Its translation is CASSQAIQETQYF.